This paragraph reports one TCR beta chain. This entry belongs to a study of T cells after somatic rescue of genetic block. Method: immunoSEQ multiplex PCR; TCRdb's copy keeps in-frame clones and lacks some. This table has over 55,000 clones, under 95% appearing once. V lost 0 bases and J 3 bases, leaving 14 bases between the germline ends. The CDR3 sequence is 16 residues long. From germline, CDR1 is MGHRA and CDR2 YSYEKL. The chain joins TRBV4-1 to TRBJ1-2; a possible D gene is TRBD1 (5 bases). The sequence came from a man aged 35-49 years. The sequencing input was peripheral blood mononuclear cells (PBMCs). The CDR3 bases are TGCGCCAGCAGCCAAGATCGAGGGTTCAGGGACTATGGCTACACCTTC. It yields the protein CASSQDRGFRDYGYTF.